Below, 12 T cell receptor beta chains from the same sample are listed, as sequenced in a study of response to subunit inactivated influenza vaccine. TCRdb redid the calling of the RT-PCR reads with MiXCR, one entry per CDR3 protein. This sample has 500,000 to 650,000 distinct CDR3 sequences, with about 7.6% found just once. The material sequenced was PBMCs from blood, taken roughly 24 months after vaccination. The receptors derive from a man aged 45-69 years who received an inactivated influenza vaccine.

There are many counts of this clonotype. The J gene is TRBJ2-1, the V gene TRBV6-4; no definite D call. CDR1 MRHNA and CDR2 SNTAGT come from the germline V gene. The V and J ends lost 2 bases and 0 bases respectively, with 8 bases between them. CDR3 length: 15 residues. The CDR3 bases are TGTGCCAGCAGTGACGCGGAGAGCTCCTACAATGAGCAGTTCTTC. Its translation: CASSDAESSYNEQFF.

This clonotype was detected many times. This rearrangement joins TRBV11-2 to TRBJ2-1, with D unresolved. This CDR3 has 12 residues. CDR1 is SGHAT, CDR2 FQNNGV, per germline. Between the trimmed V and J ends, which lost 0 bases and 10 bases, there was a span of 7 bases. The CDR3 here is CASSLDPREQFF. The CDR3 DNA is TGTGCCAGCAGCTTAGATCCGCGGGAGCAGTTCTTC. The full variable domain, in which reference TRBV11-2 and TRBJ2-1 provide the parts outside the CDR3, is EAGVAQSPRYKIIEKRQSVAFWCNPISGHATLYWYQQILGQGPKLLIQFQNNGVVDDSQLPKDRFSAERLKGVDSTLKIQPAKLEDSAVYLCASSLDPREQFFGPGTRLTVL.

The rearrangement uses TRBV6-2 or TRBV6-3 and TRBJ2-3; D might be TRBD2 (6 bases). The CDR3 loop spans 12 amino acids. Germline V gene data show CDR1 as MNHEY and CDR2 as SVGEGT. V was pared by 6 bases and J by 10 bases, with 14 bases between. The CDR3 sequence: CASSRTSSAQYF. Here the CDR3 DNA reads TGTGCCAGCAGCCGAACGTCTAGCGCGCAGTATTTT.

This clonotype was found many times. The rearrangement joins TRBV12-3 or TRBV12-4 to TRBJ2-1; 9 bases align to TRBD2. This CDR3 has 14 amino acids. With V trimmed by 7 bases and J by 4 bases, 5 bases remained unmatched. The CDR3 spells CASNPGLAYNEQFF. The CDR3 region has the DNA TGTGCCAGCAACCCGGGACTAGCTTACAATGAGCAGTTCTTC.

This clonotype was seen more than once but under ten times. CDR3 loop: CASSQDRGIGHGYTF. Written as DNA, the CDR3 is TGTGCCAGCAGCCAAGATAGAGGTATCGGGCATGGCTACACCTTC. The V call is TRBV14, the J call TRBJ1-2; D call uncertain. Germline V gene data show CDR1 as SGHDN and CDR2 as FVKESK. The V end lost 0 bases, the J end lost 6 bases, and 14 bases lay between the germline ends. This CDR3 is 15 amino acids long.

The DNA for the CDR3 is TGTGCCAGCAGTTCCCTGGCAGGCACAAGGGGTAATCAGCCCCAGCATTTT. Protein product: CASSSLAGTRGNQPQHF. J is TRBJ1-5 and V is TRBV12-3 or TRBV12-4, with D perhaps matching TRBD1 (5 bases). The CDR3 length is 17 residues. V lost 4 bases and J lost 4, with 20 bases in between.

This clonotype was counted between two and nine times. This sequence joins TRBV20-1 and TRBJ2-1; TRBD2 is a possible D gene (6 bases). V lost 2 bases and J 4 bases, leaving 15 bases between the germline ends. In germline, CDR1 is DFQATT, CDR2 SNEGSKA (reference sequence). The CDR3 spans 15 residues. The CDR3: CSARPTGLVYNEQFF. The CDR3 DNA reads as TGCAGTGCTAGACCTACGGGACTGGTATACAATGAGCAGTTCTTC.

This clonotype was counted a few times. The rearrangement uses TRBV25-1 and TRBJ1-6, with D possibly matching TRBD1 (6 bases). Looked up from germline, CDR1 is MGHDK and CDR2 is SYGVNS. V lost 0 bases, J lost 19 bases, and 22 bases lay in between. The CDR3 runs 15 residues. The CDR3 here is CASSEYRGGRSDLHF. Written as DNA, the CDR3 is TGTGCCAGCAGTGAATATCGAGGGGGAAGGAGTGATTTACACTTT. Looking up the rest from reference TRBV25-1 and TRBJ1-6 gives the full variable domain: EADIYQTPRYLVIGTGKKITLECSQTMGHDKMYWYQQDPGMELHLIHYSYGVNSTEKGDLSSESTVSRIRTEHFPLTLESARPSHTSQYLCASSEYRGGRSDLHFGNGTRLTVT.

The rearrangement links TRBV7-2 to TRBJ2-5, with TRBD2 matching 13 bases. Unmatched junction bases numbered 13, after V lost 7 bases and J lost 5 bases. This CDR3 spans 17 amino acids. In germline, CDR1 is SGHTA, CDR2 FQGNSA. The CDR3 loop is CASTPSPLAGGRETQYF. DNA for the CDR3: TGTGCCAGCACCCCGAGCCCACTAGCGGGAGGGCGGGAGACCCAGTACTTC. Together with reference TRBV7-2 and TRBJ2-5, the CDR3 gives the full variable domain: GAGVSQSPSNKVTEKGKDVELRCDPISGHTALYWYRQSLGQGLEFLIYFQGNSAPDKSGLPSDRFSAERTGGSVSTLTIQRTQQEDSAVYLCASTPSPLAGGRETQYFGPGTRLLVL.

This clonotype was seen a few times. The rearrangement links TRBV25-1 to TRBJ2-4, with 8 bases identical to TRBD1. V gave up 6 bases and J gave up 0 bases; unmatched junction bases: 4. Per the germline V gene, CDR1 is MGHDK and CDR2 is SYGVNS. The length of the CDR3 is 15 residues. In DNA, the CDR3 is TGTGCCAGCAGCGGCAGGGGGCTAGCCAAAAACATTCAGTACTTC. Translation: CASSGRGLAKNIQYF.

This clonotype showed up just a few times. V usage is TRBV9 and J usage is TRBJ2-1, with D tentatively TRBD1 (7 bases). V gave up 0 bases and J gave up 5 bases, with 15 bases separating them. Germline-derived CDR1 and CDR2 are SGDLS and YYNGEE. The CDR3 loop spans 16 amino acids. CDR3 amino acids: CASSVAMQGGHNEQFF. Written as DNA, the CDR3 is TGTGCCAGCAGCGTAGCTATGCAGGGGGGCCACAATGAGCAGTTCTTC. The whole variable domain, remainder taken from reference TRBV9 and TRBJ2-1, is DSGVTQTPKHLITATGQRVTLRCSPRSGDLSVYWYQQSLDQGLQFLIQYYNGEERAKGNILERFSAQQFPDLHSELNLSSLELGDSALYFCASSVAMQGGHNEQFFGPGTRLTVL.

In its sample, this clonotype was seen many times. The chain combines TRBV5-1 with TRBJ2-2; D unresolved. The ends were cut back, 2 bases at V and 0 bases at J, with 8 bases in the middle. There are 15 residues in the CDR3. The germline gives CDR1 SGHRS, CDR2 YFSETQ. In DNA form, the CDR3 reads TGCGCCAGCAGCTTAACAATCACGAACACCGGGGAGCTGTTTTTT. This sequence encodes CASSLTITNTGELFF.